A selection of T cell receptor beta chains follows, all from one sample in a study of T cells in Graves' hyperthyroidism and ophthalmopathy. TCRdb reprocessed the multiplex PCR reads via MiXCR and lists one record per CDR3 protein. Of about 58,000 distinct CDR3 sequences listed, approximately 50% are singletons. Sequencing used blood. The receptor source for this set is a woman aged 25 to 39 with Graves' ophthalmopathy. Both conserved end residues are part of each CDR3. The order of the fields is CDR3 length, V gene, CDR3 protein.

>15|TRBV7-2
CASSLQGAGTGELFF
>16|TRBV19
CASSMLTGTGGTEAFF
>15|TRBV20-1
CSAPPGAGAYNEQFF
>13|TRBV6-5
CASSYSRNQPQHF
>14|TRBV6-4
CASRQVGWVTEAFF
>14|TRBV15
CATSNLDAVQPHHF
>14|TRBV2
CASSWAGMNQPQHF
>15|TRBV5-6
CASSTGLAGNNEQFF
>18|TRBV15
CATSRDRRLTPGNTEAFF
>14|TRBV29-1
CSVEDLETSGYEHF
>14|TRBV28
CASSSGRTAYEQYF